These T cell receptor beta chains were read from a single sample in a study of T cell therapy after organ transplantation. Their antigens are not known. The repertoire was sequenced with immunoSEQ multiplex PCR; TCRdb's copy has only in-frame clones and lacks some. The sample carries approximately 15,000 clones, about 85% recorded once. The specimen was CD8+ T cells from blood, collected after autologous CMV-specific T cell therapy. The receptors originated from a human patient who had received a solid organ transplant and had CMV disease. Some T cells could come from the graft donor. Both conserved end residues are part of each CDR3. The D gene is left open where the match is weak.

cdr3_aa: CASSLVRITDTQYF
cdr3_length: 14
d_call: -
v_call: TRBV5-8

cdr3_aa: CASSQMTGINEQFF
cdr3_length: 14
d_call: TRBD1
v_call: TRBV5-6

cdr3_aa: CASSVGGQGYEQYF
cdr3_length: 14
d_call: TRBD1
v_call: TRBV9

cdr3_aa: CASSPRPLGDNSPLHF
cdr3_length: 16
d_call: -
v_call: TRBV9

cdr3_aa: CAISDRVTYEQYF
cdr3_length: 13
d_call: TRBD1
v_call: TRBV27

cdr3_aa: CANGGQGADLGYEQYF
cdr3_length: 16
d_call: TRBD1
v_call: TRBV2

cdr3_aa: CASSQVSQGLNGLFF
cdr3_length: 15
d_call: -
v_call: TRBV4-3

cdr3_aa: CAISDGSQPQHF
cdr3_length: 12
d_call: -
v_call: TRBV10-3

cdr3_aa: CASSLDGIRANNEQFF
cdr3_length: 16
d_call: -
v_call: TRBV5-1

cdr3_aa: CASGDSRYGYTF
cdr3_length: 12
d_call: TRBD1
v_call: TRBV7-9

cdr3_aa: CASSPTGDGNEQFF
cdr3_length: 14
d_call: -
v_call: TRBV11-3

cdr3_aa: CSVEAPGESAEAFF
cdr3_length: 14
d_call: -
v_call: TRBV29-1

cdr3_aa: CASTPSGSYNEQFF
cdr3_length: 14
d_call: TRBD2
v_call: TRBV6-5

cdr3_aa: CASSYDGRNTGELFF
cdr3_length: 15
d_call: -
v_call: TRBV6-5

cdr3_aa: CASSILEEQGPINYGYTF
cdr3_length: 18
d_call: -
v_call: TRBV19

cdr3_aa: CSVGGTADGYTF
cdr3_length: 12
d_call: TRBD1
v_call: TRBV29-1

cdr3_aa: CASSPRTGPAYEQYF
cdr3_length: 15
d_call: -
v_call: TRBV13

cdr3_aa: CASSPSVEAETQYF
cdr3_length: 14
d_call: -
v_call: TRBV27

cdr3_aa: CASSYSAGKNTEAFF
cdr3_length: 15
d_call: -
v_call: TRBV6-5

cdr3_aa: CASSEWEESNYGYTF
cdr3_length: 15
d_call: -
v_call: TRBV25-1

cdr3_aa: CASSWSADYGYTF
cdr3_length: 13
d_call: -
v_call: TRBV27

cdr3_aa: CASSQDSHSGANVLTF
cdr3_length: 16
d_call: -
v_call: TRBV4-3

cdr3_aa: CASSLGTSGNEQFF
cdr3_length: 14
d_call: TRBD2
v_call: TRBV27

cdr3_aa: CAWSASGRTEAFF
cdr3_length: 13
d_call: -
v_call: TRBV30

cdr3_aa: CASSLFGGSSYEQYF
cdr3_length: 15
d_call: -
v_call: TRBV7-2

cdr3_aa: CASSLSGFGSNQPQHF
cdr3_length: 16
d_call: -
v_call: TRBV27

cdr3_aa: CASSLALGYEQYF
cdr3_length: 13
d_call: -
v_call: TRBV13

cdr3_aa: CASSSQQGTEAFF
cdr3_length: 13
d_call: TRBD1
v_call: TRBV7-8

cdr3_aa: CASSLVLAGNTGELFF
cdr3_length: 16
d_call: TRBD2
v_call: TRBV5-1

cdr3_aa: CASSPQRGEYEQYF
cdr3_length: 14
d_call: TRBD2
v_call: TRBV27

cdr3_aa: CASSLSDLQETQYF
cdr3_length: 14
d_call: -
v_call: TRBV5-6

cdr3_aa: CASSEAQTIYGYTF
cdr3_length: 14
d_call: -
v_call: TRBV2

cdr3_aa: CASSSWDRENSPLHF
cdr3_length: 15
d_call: TRBD1
v_call: TRBV11-2

cdr3_aa: CASSQWKASGSPDEQFF
cdr3_length: 17
d_call: TRBD2
v_call: TRBV6-4

cdr3_aa: CASSEVAGGLYNEQFF
cdr3_length: 16
d_call: TRBD2
v_call: TRBV6-1

cdr3_aa: CASSLDLGTGRTDTQYF
cdr3_length: 17
d_call: TRBD1
v_call: TRBV7-8

cdr3_aa: CASSIGLAGAETQYF
cdr3_length: 15
d_call: TRBD2
v_call: TRBV19

cdr3_aa: CASRTTGGTGNTIYF
cdr3_length: 15
d_call: TRBD1
v_call: TRBV6-5

cdr3_aa: CASSYRDRGVDTQYF
cdr3_length: 15
d_call: TRBD1
v_call: TRBV9

cdr3_aa: CASSPGTGPYEQYF
cdr3_length: 14
d_call: TRBD1
v_call: TRBV11-2

cdr3_aa: CASSDSVYEQYF
cdr3_length: 12
d_call: -
v_call: TRBV6-1

cdr3_aa: CATRPGAVGYGYTF
cdr3_length: 14
d_call: -
v_call: TRBV2

cdr3_aa: CASSQPEAGDSTDTQYF
cdr3_length: 17
d_call: TRBD2
v_call: TRBV4-2

cdr3_aa: CASSLAVQGYQPQHF
cdr3_length: 15
d_call: -
v_call: TRBV7-2

cdr3_aa: CASSSMGGATYEQYF
cdr3_length: 15
d_call: -
v_call: TRBV5-4

cdr3_aa: CASSYSGLEVYEQYF
cdr3_length: 15
d_call: -
v_call: TRBV6-5

cdr3_aa: CASSIAGHSSYNEQFF
cdr3_length: 16
d_call: -
v_call: TRBV19

cdr3_aa: CASYRGGPYEQYF
cdr3_length: 13
d_call: -
v_call: TRBV2

cdr3_aa: CASSYSINQGLYEQYF
cdr3_length: 16
d_call: -
v_call: TRBV6-5

cdr3_aa: CASSFGGTGNQPQHF
cdr3_length: 15
d_call: -
v_call: TRBV6-6

cdr3_aa: CASSQESWDRNSPLHF
cdr3_length: 16
d_call: TRBD1
v_call: TRBV4-3

cdr3_aa: CSVRGQGHEQYF
cdr3_length: 12
d_call: TRBD1
v_call: TRBV29-1